Below are 13 T cell receptor beta chains sequenced from a single sample in a study of OX40 agonist ivuxolimab in advanced cancers. Produced via immunoSEQ multiplex PCR; TCRdb's table is partial and in-frame only. This table holds some 45,000 clones, more than 75% found once. Sample: CD4+ or CD8+ T cells sorted from blood, taken in a trial of the OX40 agonist ivuxolimab. The receptors stem from an adult with an advanced solid tumor such as melanoma, head and neck, liver or kidney cancer.

The V gene is TRBV7-2, the J gene TRBJ2-5; D call uncertain. V lost 3 bases, J lost 2 bases, and 1 base lay in between. Per the germline V gene, CDR1 is SGHTA and CDR2 is FQGNSA. CDR3 length: 11 residues. CDR3 coding DNA: TGTGCCAGCAGCTTTCAAGAGACCCAGTACTTC. Residues: CASSFQETQYF.

The chain uses TRBV30 and TRBJ2-3, with D uncertain. V dropped 2 bases and J dropped 2 bases, with 8 bases sitting between them. Germline loops: CDR1 GTSNPN, CDR2 SVGIG (reference sequence). CDR3 length: 13 residues. The CDR3 reads CAWSLHLTDTQYF. CDR3 nucleotide sequence: TGTGCCTGGAGTCTCCACCTCACAGATACGCAGTATTTT.

The V gene is TRBV19, the J gene TRBJ2-2; 7 bases are a match to TRBD2. Trimming removed 10 bases from V and 1 base from J; junction bases left unmatched: 6. Germline V CDR1 and CDR2: LNHDA, SQIVND (reference sequence). This CDR3 is built from 14 residues. In DNA form, the CDR3 reads TGTGCCACCTCGGGACTACTGAACACCGGGGAGCTGTTTTTT. Translation: CATSGLLNTGELFF.

This rearrangement joins TRBV28 to TRBJ1-2, with D perhaps TRBD1 (6 bases). Germline V CDR1 and CDR2: MDHEN, SYDVKM. Trimming pared 7 bases from V and 0 bases from J, leaving 24 bases between. The CDR3 consists of 18 residues. The CDR3 here is CASNLQGTSIPSNYGYTF. In nucleotides, the CDR3 is TGTGCCAGCAACCTCCAAGGGACAAGTATACCGTCTAACTATGGCTACACCTTC.

The chain links TRBV6-6 to TRBJ2-7; D is uncertain. V gave up 2 bases and J gave up 6 bases, with 14 bases separating them. Germline CDR1 reads MNHNY; CDR2 reads SVGAGI (reference sequence). The CDR3 is 14 amino acids. The CDR3 here is CASSYGSLAVEQYF. The CDR3 DNA sequence: TGTGCCAGCAGTTACGGTTCACTGGCCGTCGAGCAGTACTTC.

The chain is built from TRBV5-1 and TRBJ2-1; D not resolved. Germline loops: CDR1 SGHRS, CDR2 YFSETQ. Between the trimmed V and J ends, which lost 0 bases and 0 bases, there was a span of 10 bases. The CDR3 covers 16 residues. CDR3: CASSLDGNPSYNEQFF. CDR3 sequence (DNA): TGCGCCAGCAGCTTGGATGGAAACCCCTCCTACAATGAGCAGTTCTTC.

V usage is TRBV2 and J usage is TRBJ2-7; no clear D. The CDR3 consists of 12 residues. Germline-derived CDR1 and CDR2 are SNHLY and FYNNEI. V was pared by 4 bases and J by 1 base, with 5 bases between. The CDR3 nucleotides read TGTGCCAGCAGTGGGCCATCCTACGAGCAGTACTTC. The encoded protein is CASSGPSYEQYF. The whole variable domain, remainder taken from reference TRBV2 and TRBJ2-7, is EPEVTQTPSHQVTQMGQEVILRCVPISNHLYFYWYRQILGQKVEFLVSFYNNEISEKSEIFDDQFSVERPDGSNFTLKIRSTKLEDSAMYFCASSGPSYEQYFGPGTRLTVT.

The chain combines TRBV7-9 with TRBJ1-1; 7 bases agree with TRBD1. This CDR3 comprises 15 residues. Losses at the gene ends were 5 bases for V and 4 bases for J; bases not matched to a gene: 10. Looked up from germline, CDR1 is SEHNR and CDR2 is FQNEAQ (reference sequence). The CDR3 DNA follows: TGTGCCAGCAGCCCCCGGGGAGGGGGCTCCACTGAAGCTTTCTTT. Translation: CASSPRGGGSTEAFF.

CDR3 sequence reads: CASSLGTPGANEQFF. Written as DNA, the CDR3 is TGCGCCAGCAGCTTGGGTACTCCGGGGGCCAATGAGCAGTTCTTC. The chain couples TRBV5-1 to TRBJ2-1; the D call may be TRBD1 or TRBD2 (6 bases each). This CDR3 contains 15 residues. V was shortened by 0 bases and J by 6 bases, with 13 bases between the two germline ends. Germline V CDR1 and CDR2: SGHRS, YFSETQ.

This chain joins TRBV7-9 and TRBJ1-4, with 7 bases that match TRBD1. There are 14 residues in the CDR3. Germline loops: CDR1 SEHNR, CDR2 FQNEAQ (reference sequence). The ends lost 4 bases at V and 6 bases at J; junction bases unmatched: 5. Here the CDR3 DNA reads TGTGCCAGCAGCTACTCAGGGGGAGATGAAAAACTGTTTTTT. This encodes CASSYSGGDEKLFF.

The chain recombines TRBV7-9 with TRBJ2-3; 13 positions agree with TRBD2. V was pared by 1 base and J by 6 bases, with 10 bases of the junction left unmatched. This CDR3 contains 18 residues. Germline V gene data show CDR1 as SEHNR and CDR2 as FQNEAQ (reference sequence). CDR3 in amino acids: CASSLGSTGTSGTDTQYF. In DNA form, the CDR3 reads TGTGCCAGCAGCTTAGGGAGCACCGGGACTAGCGGGACCGATACGCAGTATTTT.

The chain is built from TRBV5-1 and TRBJ2-2, with a tentative D call TRBD2 (6 bases). Germline lookup yields CDR1 SGHRS and CDR2 YFSETQ. V was clipped by 4 bases and J by 0 bases, with 13 bases between them. CDR3 length: 16 residues. The CDR3 here is CASSSSGASNTGELFF. DNA for the CDR3: TGCGCCAGCAGCAGTAGCGGAGCATCGAACACCGGGGAGCTGTTTTTT.

In its sample, this clone was seen once. The chain employs TRBV5-1 and TRBJ1-4, with D possibly being TRBD1 (5 bases). The CDR3 sequence is 14 residues long. In germline, CDR1 is SGHRS, CDR2 YFSETQ. V lost 6 bases and J lost 5, with 14 bases in between. CDR3 coding DNA: TGCGCCAGCACCCCCTGGGGGGGGAATGAAAAACTGTTTTTT. As protein: CASTPWGGNEKLFF.